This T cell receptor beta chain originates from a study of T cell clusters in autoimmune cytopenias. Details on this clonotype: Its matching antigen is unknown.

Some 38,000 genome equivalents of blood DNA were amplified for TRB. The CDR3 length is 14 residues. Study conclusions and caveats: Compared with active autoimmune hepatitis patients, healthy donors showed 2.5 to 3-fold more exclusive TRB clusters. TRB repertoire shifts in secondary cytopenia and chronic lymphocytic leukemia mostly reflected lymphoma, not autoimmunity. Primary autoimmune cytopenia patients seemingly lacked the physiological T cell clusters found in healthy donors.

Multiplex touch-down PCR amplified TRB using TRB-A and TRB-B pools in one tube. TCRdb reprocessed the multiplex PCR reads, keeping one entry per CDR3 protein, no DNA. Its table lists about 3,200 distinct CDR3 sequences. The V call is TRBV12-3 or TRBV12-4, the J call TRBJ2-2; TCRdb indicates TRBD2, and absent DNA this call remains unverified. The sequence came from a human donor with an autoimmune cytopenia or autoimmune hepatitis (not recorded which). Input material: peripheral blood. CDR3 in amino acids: CASRAGTHTGELFF.